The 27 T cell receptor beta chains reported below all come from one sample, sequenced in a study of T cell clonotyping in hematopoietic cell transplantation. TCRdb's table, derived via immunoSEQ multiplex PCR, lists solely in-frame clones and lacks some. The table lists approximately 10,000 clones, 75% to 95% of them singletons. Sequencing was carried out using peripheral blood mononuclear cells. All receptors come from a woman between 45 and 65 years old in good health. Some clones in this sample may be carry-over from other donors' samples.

The CDR3 DNA is TGTGCCAGCAGCTCCGGGACTTTGGGATCTATCGTGCGTTTTGAGCAGTACTTC. Translating it yields CASSSGTLGSIVRFEQYF. The chain recombines TRBV7-2 with TRBJ2-7; possible D gene TRBD2, 6 bases. CDR1 and CDR2 (germline): SGHTA, FQGNSA. The CDR3 covers 18 residues. V was cut by 4 bases and J by 7 bases, with 29 bases left in between.

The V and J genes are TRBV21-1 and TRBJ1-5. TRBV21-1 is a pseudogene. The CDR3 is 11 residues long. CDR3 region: CASGVGQPQHF. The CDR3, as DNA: TGTGCCAGCGGAGTGGGACAGCCCCAGCATTTT.

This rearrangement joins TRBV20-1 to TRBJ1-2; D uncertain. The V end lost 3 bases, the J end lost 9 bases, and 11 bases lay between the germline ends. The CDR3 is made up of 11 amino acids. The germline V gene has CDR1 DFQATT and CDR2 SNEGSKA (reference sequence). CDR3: CSARVRQSYTF. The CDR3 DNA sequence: TGCAGTGCTAGGGTGAGACAAAGCTACACCTTC.

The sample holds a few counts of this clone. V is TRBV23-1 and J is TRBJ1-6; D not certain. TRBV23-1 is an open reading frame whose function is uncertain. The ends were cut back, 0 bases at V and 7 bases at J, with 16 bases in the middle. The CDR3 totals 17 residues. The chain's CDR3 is CASSQSRSGGWNSPLHF. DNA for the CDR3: TGCGCCAGCAGTCAATCGCGGTCGGGAGGATGGAATTCACCCCTCCACTTT.

CDR3 coding DNA: TGTGCCAGCAGGGAGGCAGGGAGAAGAAATGAGCAGTTCTTC. It translates to CASREAGRRNEQFF. The V gene is TRBV27, the J gene TRBJ2-1, with D perhaps being TRBD1 or TRBD2 (5 bases each). V was cut by 6 bases and J by 7 bases, with 16 bases left in between. This CDR3 has 14 residues. Germline V gene sequence: CDR1 MNHEY, CDR2 SMNVEV (reference sequence).

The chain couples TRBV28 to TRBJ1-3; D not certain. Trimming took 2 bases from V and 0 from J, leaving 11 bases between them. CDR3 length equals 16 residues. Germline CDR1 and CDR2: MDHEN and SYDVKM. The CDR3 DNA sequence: TGTGCCAGCAGTTTAGATGGGTCTCCCTCTGGAAACACCATATATTTT. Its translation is CASSLDGSPSGNTIYF.

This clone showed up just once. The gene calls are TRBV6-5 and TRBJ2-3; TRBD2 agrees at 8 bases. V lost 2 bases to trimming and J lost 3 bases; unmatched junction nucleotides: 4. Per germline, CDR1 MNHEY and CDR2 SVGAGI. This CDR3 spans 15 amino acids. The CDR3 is CASSYDAGGTDTQYF. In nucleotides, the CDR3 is TGTGCCAGCAGTTACGACGCGGGGGGAACAGATACGCAGTATTTT.

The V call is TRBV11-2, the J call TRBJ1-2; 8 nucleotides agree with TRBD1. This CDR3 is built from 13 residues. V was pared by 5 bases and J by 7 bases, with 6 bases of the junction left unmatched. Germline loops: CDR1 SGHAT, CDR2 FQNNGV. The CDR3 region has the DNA TGTGCCAGCAGCGCCTCCGGGACAGGTGGCTACACCTTC. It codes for CASSASGTGGYTF.

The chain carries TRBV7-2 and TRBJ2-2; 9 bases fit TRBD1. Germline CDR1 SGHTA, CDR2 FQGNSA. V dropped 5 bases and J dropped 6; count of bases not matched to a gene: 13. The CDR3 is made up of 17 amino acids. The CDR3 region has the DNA TGTGCCAGCAGCCGAGTTCCGGGACAGGGCCGTTCCGGGGAGCTGTTTTTT. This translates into CASSRVPGQGRSGELFF.

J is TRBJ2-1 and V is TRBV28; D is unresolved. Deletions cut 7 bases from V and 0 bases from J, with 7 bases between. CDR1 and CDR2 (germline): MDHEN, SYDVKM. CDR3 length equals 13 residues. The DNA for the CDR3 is TGTGCCAGCATAGGAAGCTCCTACAATGAGCAGTTCTTC. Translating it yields CASIGSSYNEQFF.

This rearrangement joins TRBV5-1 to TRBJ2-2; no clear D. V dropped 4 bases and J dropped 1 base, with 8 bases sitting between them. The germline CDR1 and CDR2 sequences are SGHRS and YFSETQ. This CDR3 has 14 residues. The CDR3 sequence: CASSPTQNTGELFF. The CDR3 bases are TGCGCCAGCAGCCCCACTCAGAACACCGGGGAGCTGTTTTTT.

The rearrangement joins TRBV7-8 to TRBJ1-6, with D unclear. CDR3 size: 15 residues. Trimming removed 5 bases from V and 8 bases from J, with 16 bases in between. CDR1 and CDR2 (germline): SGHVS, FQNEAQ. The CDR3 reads CASSLRVVGYSPLHF. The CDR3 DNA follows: TGTGCCAGCAGCCTGAGGGTGGTGGGGTATTCACCCCTCCACTTT.

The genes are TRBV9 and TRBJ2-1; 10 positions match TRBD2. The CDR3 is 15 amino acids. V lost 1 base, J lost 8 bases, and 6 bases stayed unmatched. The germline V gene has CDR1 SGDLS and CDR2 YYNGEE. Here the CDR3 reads CASSVLAGAGYEQFF. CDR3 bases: TGTGCCAGCAGCGTACTAGCGGGGGCTGGGTATGAGCAGTTCTTC.

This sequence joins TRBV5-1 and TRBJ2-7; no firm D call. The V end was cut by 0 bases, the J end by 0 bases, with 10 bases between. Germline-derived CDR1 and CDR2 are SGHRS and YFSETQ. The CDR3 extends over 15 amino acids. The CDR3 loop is CASSLDPGYSYEQYF. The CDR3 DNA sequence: TGCGCCAGCAGCTTGGACCCAGGCTACTCCTACGAGCAGTACTTC.

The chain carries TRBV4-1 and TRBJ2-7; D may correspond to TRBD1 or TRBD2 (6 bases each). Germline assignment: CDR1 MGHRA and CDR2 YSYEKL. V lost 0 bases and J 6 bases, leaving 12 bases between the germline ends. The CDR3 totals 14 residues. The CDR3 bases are TGCGCCAGCAGCCAAGAGGCCAGGGGAGGCGAGCAGTACTTC. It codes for CASSQEARGGEQYF.

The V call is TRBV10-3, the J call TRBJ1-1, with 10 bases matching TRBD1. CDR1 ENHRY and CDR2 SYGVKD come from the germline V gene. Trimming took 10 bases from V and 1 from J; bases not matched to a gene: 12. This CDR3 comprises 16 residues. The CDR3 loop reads CATYGDRGLGNTEAFF. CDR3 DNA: TGTGCCACCTACGGGGACAGGGGTCTGGGGAACACTGAAGCTTTCTTT.

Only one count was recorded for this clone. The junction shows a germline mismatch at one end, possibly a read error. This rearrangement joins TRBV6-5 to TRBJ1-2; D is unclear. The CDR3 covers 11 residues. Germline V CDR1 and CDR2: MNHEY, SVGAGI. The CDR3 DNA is TGTGCCAGCAGTTACTCGTTCGAGGCCTACTTC. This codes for CASSYSFEAYF.

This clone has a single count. In DNA form, the CDR3 reads TGTGCCAGTAGTGGCCCGGGATCTAATTCACCCCTCCACTTT. It codes for CASSGPGSNSPLHF. J is TRBJ1-6 and V is TRBV19; no definite D call. The CDR3 has 14 residues. Per germline, CDR1 LNHDA and CDR2 SQIVND (reference sequence). The germline V and J ends were trimmed by 5 bases and 6 bases, with 11 bases remaining between them.

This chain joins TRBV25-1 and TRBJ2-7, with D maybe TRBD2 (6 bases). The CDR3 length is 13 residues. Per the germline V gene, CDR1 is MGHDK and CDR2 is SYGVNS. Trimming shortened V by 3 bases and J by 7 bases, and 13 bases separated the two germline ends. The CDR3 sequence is CASSDWAGREQYF. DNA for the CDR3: TGTGCCAGCAGTGATTGGGCAGGGAGGGAGCAGTACTTC.

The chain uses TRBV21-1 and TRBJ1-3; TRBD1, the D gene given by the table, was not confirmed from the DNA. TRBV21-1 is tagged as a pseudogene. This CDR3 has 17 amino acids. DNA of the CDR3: TGTGCCAGCAGCACCTGTCCCGGGACAAATCCTGGAAACACCATATATTTT. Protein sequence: CASSTCPGTNPGNTIYF.

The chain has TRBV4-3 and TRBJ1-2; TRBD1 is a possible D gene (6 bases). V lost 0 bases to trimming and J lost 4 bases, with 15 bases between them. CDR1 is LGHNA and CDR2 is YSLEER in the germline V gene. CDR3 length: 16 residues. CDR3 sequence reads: CASSQDLGGLTYGYTF. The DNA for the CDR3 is TGCGCCAGCAGCCAAGATCTCGGGGGGCTTACCTATGGCTACACCTTC.

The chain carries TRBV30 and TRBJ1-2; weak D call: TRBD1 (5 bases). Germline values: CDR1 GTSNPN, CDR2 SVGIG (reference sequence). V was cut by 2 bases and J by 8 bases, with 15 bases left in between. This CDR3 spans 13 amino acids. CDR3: CAWSSGFNAGYTF. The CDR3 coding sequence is TGTGCCTGGAGTTCAGGGTTTAACGCAGGCTACACCTTC. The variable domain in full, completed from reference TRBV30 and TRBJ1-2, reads SQTIHQWPATLVQPVGSPLSLECTVEGTSNPNLYWYRQAAGRGLQLLFYSVGIGQISSEVPQNLSASRPQDRQFILSSKKLLLSDSGFYLCAWSSGFNAGYTFGSGTRLTVV.

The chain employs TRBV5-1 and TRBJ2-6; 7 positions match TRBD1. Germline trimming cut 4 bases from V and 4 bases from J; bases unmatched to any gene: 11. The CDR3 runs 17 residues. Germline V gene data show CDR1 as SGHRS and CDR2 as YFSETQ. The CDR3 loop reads CASSPGQEIRGANVLTF. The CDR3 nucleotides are TGCGCCAGCAGCCCCGGACAGGAAATAAGAGGGGCCAACGTCCTGACTTTC.

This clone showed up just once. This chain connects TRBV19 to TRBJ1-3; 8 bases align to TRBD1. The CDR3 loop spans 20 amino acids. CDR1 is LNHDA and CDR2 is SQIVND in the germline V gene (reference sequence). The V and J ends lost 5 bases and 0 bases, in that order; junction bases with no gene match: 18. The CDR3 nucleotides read TGTGCCAGTAGTTCTACAGGGGGAATTGGATACTCAAACTCTGGAAACACCATATATTTT. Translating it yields CASSSTGGIGYSNSGNTIYF.

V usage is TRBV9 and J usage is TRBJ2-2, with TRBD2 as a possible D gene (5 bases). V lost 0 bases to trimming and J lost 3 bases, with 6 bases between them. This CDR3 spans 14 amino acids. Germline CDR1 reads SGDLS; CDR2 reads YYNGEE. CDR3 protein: CASSVVGDTGELFF. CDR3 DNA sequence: TGTGCCAGCAGCGTAGTGGGAGACACCGGGGAGCTGTTTTTT.

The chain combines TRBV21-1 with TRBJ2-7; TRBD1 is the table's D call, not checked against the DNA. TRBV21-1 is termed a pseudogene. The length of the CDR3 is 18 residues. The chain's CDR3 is CASSKGRGPGQGSYEQYF. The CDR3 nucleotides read TGTGCCAGCAGCAAAGGAAGGGGTCCGGGACAGGGGTCCTACGAGCAGTACTTC.

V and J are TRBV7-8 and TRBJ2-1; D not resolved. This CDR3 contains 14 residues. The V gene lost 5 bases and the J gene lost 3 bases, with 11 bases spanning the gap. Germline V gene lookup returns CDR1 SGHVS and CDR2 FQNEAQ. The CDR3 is CASSPTLGYNEQFF. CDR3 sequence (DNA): TGTGCCAGCAGCCCCACTTTGGGCTACAATGAGCAGTTCTTC. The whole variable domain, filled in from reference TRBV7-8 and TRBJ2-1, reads GAGVSQSPRYKVAKRGQDVALRCDPISGHVSLFWYQQALGQGPEFLTYFQNEAQLDKSGLPSDRFFAERPEGSVSTLKIQRTQQEDSAVYLCASSPTLGYNEQFFGPGTRLTVL.